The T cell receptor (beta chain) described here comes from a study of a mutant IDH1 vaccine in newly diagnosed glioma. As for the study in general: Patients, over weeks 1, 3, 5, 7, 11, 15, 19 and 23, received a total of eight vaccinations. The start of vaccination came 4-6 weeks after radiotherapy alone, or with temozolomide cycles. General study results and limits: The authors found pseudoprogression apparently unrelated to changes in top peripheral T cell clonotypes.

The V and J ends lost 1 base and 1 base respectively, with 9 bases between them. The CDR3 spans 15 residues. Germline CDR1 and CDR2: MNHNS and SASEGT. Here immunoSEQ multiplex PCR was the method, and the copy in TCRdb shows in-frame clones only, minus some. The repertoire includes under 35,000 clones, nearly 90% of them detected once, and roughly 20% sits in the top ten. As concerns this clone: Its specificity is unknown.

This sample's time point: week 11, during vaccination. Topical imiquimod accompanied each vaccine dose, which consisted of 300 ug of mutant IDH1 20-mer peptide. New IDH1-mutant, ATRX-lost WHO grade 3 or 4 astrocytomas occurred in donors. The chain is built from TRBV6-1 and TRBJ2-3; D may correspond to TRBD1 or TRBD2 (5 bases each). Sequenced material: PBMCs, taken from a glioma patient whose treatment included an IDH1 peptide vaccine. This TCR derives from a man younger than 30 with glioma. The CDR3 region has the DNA TGTGCCAGCAGTGAAGATGGGGGAGGCACAGATACGCAGTATTTT. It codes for CASSEDGGGTDTQYF.